The rows below give T cell receptor beta chains drawn from one sample of a study of cytomegalovirus exposure and HLA in healthy donors. Assay: immunoSEQ multiplex PCR; the TCRdb copy retains only in-frame clones and omits some. Here the sample spans 85,000 to 90,000 clones, 95% to 98% being singletons. Sequenced sample: PBMCs. The receptors stem from a man younger than 35 in good health and CMV-seronegative. The CDR3 runs from the conserved cysteine through the conserved F or W.

j_call: TRBJ1-4
v_call: TRBV28
cdr3_aa: CASSFWDREIEKLFF

j_call: TRBJ1-5
v_call: TRBV28
cdr3_aa: CASSYPGGGGPQHF

j_call: TRBJ1-2
v_call: TRBV29-1
cdr3_aa: CSVRGGDGGYTF

j_call: TRBJ2-1
v_call: TRBV11-1
cdr3_aa: CASSLVGGGEQFF

j_call: TRBJ2-1
v_call: TRBV7-7
cdr3_aa: CASSPTSGTTYNEQFF

j_call: TRBJ2-1
v_call: TRBV7-9
cdr3_aa: CASSLFPSVAYNNEQFF

j_call: TRBJ2-1
v_call: TRBV4-3
cdr3_aa: CASSGSWRLANEQFF

j_call: TRBJ1-1
v_call: TRBV7-9
cdr3_aa: CASSLDRGDWDTEAFF

j_call: TRBJ2-3
v_call: TRBV30
cdr3_aa: CAWSDARLVPTDTQYF

j_call: TRBJ2-5
v_call: TRBV19
cdr3_aa: CASSIGTPPETQYF

j_call: TRBJ2-5
v_call: TRBV7-9
cdr3_aa: CASSLGRGGQETQYF

j_call: TRBJ1-3
v_call: TRBV12-5
cdr3_aa: CASGLPPTGIGNTIYF

j_call: TRBJ1-5
v_call: TRBV30
cdr3_aa: CAWSADRTGGAGNQPQHF

j_call: TRBJ2-2
v_call: TRBV2
cdr3_aa: CASRARGTGELFF

j_call: TRBJ1-2
v_call: TRBV28
cdr3_aa: CASSPIFGQTTANYGYTF

j_call: TRBJ1-1
v_call: TRBV27
cdr3_aa: CASSLWGDTWGLLFTEAFF

j_call: TRBJ1-1
v_call: TRBV29-1
cdr3_aa: CSVPPYMTERRNEAFF

j_call: TRBJ1-5
v_call: TRBV28
cdr3_aa: CASTTDIIIQPQHF

j_call: TRBJ1-2
v_call: TRBV29-1
cdr3_aa: CSVDRGQYGYTF

j_call: TRBJ1-5
v_call: TRBV10-1
cdr3_aa: CASRTGSNQPQHF

j_call: TRBJ2-3
v_call: TRBV7-9
cdr3_aa: CASSSPQREGLDTQYF

j_call: TRBJ2-7
v_call: TRBV27
cdr3_aa: CASGPPGLAVLEQYF

j_call: TRBJ1-3
v_call: TRBV19
cdr3_aa: CASSTYFGTDNSGNTIYF

j_call: TRBJ2-2
v_call: TRBV9
cdr3_aa: CASSVVEEAGVYTGELFF

j_call: TRBJ2-7
v_call: TRBV2
cdr3_aa: CASSAGQGATLSYEQYF

j_call: TRBJ2-2
v_call: TRBV5-4
cdr3_aa: CASSSATGAGELFF

j_call: TRBJ2-3
v_call: TRBV5-1
cdr3_aa: CASSSYRDRGEDTQYF

j_call: TRBJ1-1
v_call: TRBV5-1
cdr3_aa: CASSLTGSNTEAFF

j_call: TRBJ1-2
v_call: TRBV19
cdr3_aa: CASTPTGNYGYTF

j_call: TRBJ2-1
v_call: TRBV18
cdr3_aa: CASSRVRSPGEQFF

j_call: TRBJ2-2
v_call: TRBV11-3
cdr3_aa: CASKTSGSTNTGELFF

j_call: TRBJ2-6
v_call: TRBV2
cdr3_aa: CASSETRQGAGANVLTF

j_call: TRBJ2-7
v_call: TRBV19
cdr3_aa: CASSTGQKVSYEQYF

j_call: TRBJ1-1
v_call: TRBV5-4
cdr3_aa: CASSFRQGVNTEAFF

j_call: TRBJ2-3
v_call: TRBV7-3
cdr3_aa: CASSEGTGGFADTQYF

j_call: TRBJ1-4
v_call: TRBV19
cdr3_aa: CASGQLLNEKLFF

j_call: TRBJ2-7
v_call: TRBV13
cdr3_aa: CASSSPGGRSHEQYF

j_call: TRBJ2-3
v_call: TRBV5-1
cdr3_aa: CASSFPPSGPNTDTQYF

j_call: TRBJ2-7
v_call: TRBV11-2
cdr3_aa: CASSSRTSGSYEQYF

j_call: TRBJ1-2
v_call: TRBV19
cdr3_aa: CASTQFVQGNGYTF

j_call: TRBJ2-1
v_call: TRBV7-9
cdr3_aa: CASSSKTSPWGNEQFF

j_call: TRBJ2-7
v_call: TRBV19
cdr3_aa: CASSILAGDYEQYF

j_call: TRBJ2-1
v_call: TRBV14
cdr3_aa: CASSPRSLAGNYNEQFF

j_call: TRBJ2-7
v_call: TRBV7-7
cdr3_aa: CASSEGTSGIYEQYF

j_call: TRBJ2-6
v_call: TRBV5-1
cdr3_aa: CASREGQLSGANVLTF

j_call: TRBJ1-2
v_call: TRBV6-6
cdr3_aa: CASSYSDSYGYTF

j_call: TRBJ2-2
v_call: TRBV6-4
cdr3_aa: CASSESGTGELFF

j_call: TRBJ2-7
v_call: TRBV19
cdr3_aa: CASSIGLAGAYEQYF

j_call: TRBJ2-5
v_call: TRBV9
cdr3_aa: CASSTPYRTSGDQETQYF

j_call: TRBJ2-7
v_call: TRBV7-3
cdr3_aa: CASSSQSGREQYF

j_call: TRBJ2-1
v_call: TRBV7-9
cdr3_aa: CASSLVTGDHEQFF

j_call: TRBJ1-5
v_call: TRBV5-1
cdr3_aa: CASSLVGGFGPQHF

j_call: TRBJ2-1
v_call: TRBV5-1
cdr3_aa: CASSHELPQAPYYNEQFF

j_call: TRBJ1-5
v_call: TRBV6-1
cdr3_aa: CATGPETGYQPQHF

j_call: TRBJ2-5
v_call: TRBV5-1
cdr3_aa: CASSDRESTETQYF

j_call: TRBJ1-1
v_call: TRBV30
cdr3_aa: CAWSLGGALRDTEAFF

j_call: TRBJ2-1
v_call: TRBV27
cdr3_aa: CASSLQYTLAGNEQFF

j_call: TRBJ2-7
v_call: TRBV2
cdr3_aa: CASSELGTSGRYEQYF

j_call: TRBJ1-5
v_call: TRBV6-1
cdr3_aa: CASRLTEYSNQPQHF

j_call: TRBJ2-2
v_call: TRBV7-6
cdr3_aa: CASSQTSGSVPGELFF